This T cell receptor beta chain originates from a study of shared clonotypes between healthy human individuals. Here immunoSEQ multiplex PCR was the method, and the copy in TCRdb shows in-frame clones only, minus some. This table holds some 1,400,000 clones, roughly 96% found once. The ends were cut back, 6 bases at V and 0 bases at J, with 12 bases in the middle. The CDR3 sequence is 14 residues long. Germline V gene data show CDR1 as MNHNS and CDR2 as SASEGT. This chain connects TRBV6-1 to TRBJ2-7; D is perhaps TRBD2 (5 bases). This clonotype was sampled from a man aged 30-40 years in good health. The source material was naive CD4+ T cells sorted from blood. The subset: CD45RA+ positively selected. CDR3 sequence (DNA): TGTGCCAGCAGGAGGGAGACCAGCTCCTACGAGCAGTACTTC. Translated: CASRRETSSYEQYF.